This TCR beta chain came from a study of breast tumors, draining lymph nodes, adjacent tissues. This clonotype has ten or more counts. Its antigen is still unknown. The V gene lost 2 bases and the J gene lost 4 bases, with 9 bases spanning the gap. This CDR3 is built from 14 residues. From germline, CDR1 is SEHNR and CDR2 FQNEAQ (reference sequence). Axillary draining lymph nodes of breast cancer patients supplied the node samples. Study findings and constraints: Compared with lymph nodes, tumors were less diverse; compared with nontumor tissue, more. Luminal-like breast cancer showed significantly greater tumor-nontumor repertoire similarity than basal-like breast cancer did.

TCRdb itself ran the multiplex PCR reads through MiXCR, one entry per CDR3 protein. The sample shows more than 85,000 distinct CDR3 sequences, 21% of them seen only once. This chain connects TRBV7-9 to TRBJ1-3, with a tentative D call TRBD1 (5 bases). Material: axillary lymph node tissue. This clonotype was sampled from a female donor with breast cancer. Some clones in this sample may be carry-over from other donors' samples. The CDR3 coding sequence is TGTGCCAGCAGCTTATCGGGGGGAGGAAACACCATATATTTT. Encoded protein: CASSLSGGGNTIYF.